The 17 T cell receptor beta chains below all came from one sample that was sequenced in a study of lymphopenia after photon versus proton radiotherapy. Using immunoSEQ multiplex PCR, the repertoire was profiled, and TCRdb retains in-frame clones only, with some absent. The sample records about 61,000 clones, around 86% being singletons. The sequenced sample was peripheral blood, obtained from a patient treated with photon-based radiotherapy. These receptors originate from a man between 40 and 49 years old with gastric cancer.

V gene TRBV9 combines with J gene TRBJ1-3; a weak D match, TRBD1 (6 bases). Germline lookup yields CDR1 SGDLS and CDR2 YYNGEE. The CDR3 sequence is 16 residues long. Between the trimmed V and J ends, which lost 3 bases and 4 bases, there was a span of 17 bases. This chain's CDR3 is CASSANGGRTGNTIYF. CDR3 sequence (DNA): TGTGCCAGCAGCGCGAATGGGGGGCGCACGGGAAACACCATATATTTT.

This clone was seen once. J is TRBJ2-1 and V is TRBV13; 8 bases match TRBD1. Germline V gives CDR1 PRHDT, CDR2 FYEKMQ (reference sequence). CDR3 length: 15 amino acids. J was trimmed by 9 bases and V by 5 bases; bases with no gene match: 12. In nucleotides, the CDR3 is TGTGCCAGCAGCCCTAGTCCTGCAGGGGGCACTGAGCAGTTCTTC. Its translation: CASSPSPAGGTEQFF.

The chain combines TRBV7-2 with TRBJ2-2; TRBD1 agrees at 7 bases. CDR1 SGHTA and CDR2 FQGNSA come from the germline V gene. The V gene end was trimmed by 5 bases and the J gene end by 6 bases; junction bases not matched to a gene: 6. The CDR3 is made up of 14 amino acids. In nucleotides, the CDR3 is TGTGCCAGCAGCGCACTACAGGGGTCCGGGGAGCTGTTTTTT. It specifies CASSALQGSGELFF.

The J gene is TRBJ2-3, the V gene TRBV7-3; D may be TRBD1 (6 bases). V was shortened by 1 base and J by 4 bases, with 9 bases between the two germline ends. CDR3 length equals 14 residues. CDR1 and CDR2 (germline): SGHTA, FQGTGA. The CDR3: CASSLIQGSDTQYF. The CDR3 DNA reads TGTGCCAGCAGCTTAATACAGGGTTCAGATACGCAGTATTTT.

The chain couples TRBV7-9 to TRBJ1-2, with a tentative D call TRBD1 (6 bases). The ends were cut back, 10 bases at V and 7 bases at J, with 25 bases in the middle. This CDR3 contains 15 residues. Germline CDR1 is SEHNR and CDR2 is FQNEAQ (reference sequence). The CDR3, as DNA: TGTGCCATCCCGTCTTCCGGGGCAGGGGAAGGTGGCTACACCTTC. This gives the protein CAIPSSGAGEGGYTF. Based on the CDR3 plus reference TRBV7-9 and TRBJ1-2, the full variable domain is DTGVSQNPRHKITKRGQNVTFRCDPISEHNRLYWYRQTLGQGPEFLTYFQNEAQLEKSRLLSDRFSAERPKGSFSTLEIQRTEQGDSAMYLCAIPSSGAGEGGYTFGSGTRLTVV.

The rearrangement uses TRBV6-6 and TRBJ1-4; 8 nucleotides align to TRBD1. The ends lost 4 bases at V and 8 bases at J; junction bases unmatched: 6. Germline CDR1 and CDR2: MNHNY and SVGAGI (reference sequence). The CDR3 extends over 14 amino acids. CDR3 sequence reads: CASSSTGEGEKLFF. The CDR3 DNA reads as TGTGCCAGCAGTTCGACAGGGGAGGGAGAAAAACTGTTTTTT.

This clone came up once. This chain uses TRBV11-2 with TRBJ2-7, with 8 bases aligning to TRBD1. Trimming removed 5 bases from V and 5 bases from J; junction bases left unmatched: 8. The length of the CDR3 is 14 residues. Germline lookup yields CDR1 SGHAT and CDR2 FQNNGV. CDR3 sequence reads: CASSPGTGRNEQYF. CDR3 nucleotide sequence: TGTGCCAGCAGCCCCGGGACAGGTAGGAACGAGCAGTACTTC.

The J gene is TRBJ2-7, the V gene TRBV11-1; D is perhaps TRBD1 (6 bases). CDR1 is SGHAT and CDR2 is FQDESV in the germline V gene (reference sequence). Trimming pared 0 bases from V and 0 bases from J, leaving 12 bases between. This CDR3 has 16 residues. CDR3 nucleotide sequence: TGTGCCAGCAGCTTAGCGCAGGGGTCCCTCTCCTACGAGCAGTACTTC. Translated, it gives CASSLAQGSLSYEQYF.

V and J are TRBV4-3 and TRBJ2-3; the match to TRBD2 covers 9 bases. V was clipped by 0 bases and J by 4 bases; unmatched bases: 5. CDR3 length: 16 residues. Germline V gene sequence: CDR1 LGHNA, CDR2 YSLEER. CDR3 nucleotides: TGCGCCAGCAGCCAAGAATCTAGCGGGGTGGCAGATACGCAGTATTTT. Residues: CASSQESSGVADTQYF.

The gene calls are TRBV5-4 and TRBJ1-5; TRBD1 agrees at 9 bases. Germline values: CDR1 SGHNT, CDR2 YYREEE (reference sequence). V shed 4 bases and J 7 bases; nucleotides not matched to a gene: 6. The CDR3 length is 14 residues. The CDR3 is CASSQQGAGQPQHF. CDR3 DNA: TGTGCCAGCAGCCAACAGGGGGCTGGGCAGCCCCAGCATTTT.

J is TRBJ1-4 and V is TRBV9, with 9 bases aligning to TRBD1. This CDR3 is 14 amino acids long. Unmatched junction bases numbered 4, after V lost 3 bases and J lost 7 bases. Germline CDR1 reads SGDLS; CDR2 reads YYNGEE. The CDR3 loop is CASSGRTGVEKLFF. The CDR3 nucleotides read TGTGCCAGCAGCGGAAGGACAGGGGTTGAAAAACTGTTTTTT.

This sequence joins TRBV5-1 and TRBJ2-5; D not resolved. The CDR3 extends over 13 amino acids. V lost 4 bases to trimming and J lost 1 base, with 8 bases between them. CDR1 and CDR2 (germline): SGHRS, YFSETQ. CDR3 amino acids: CASSPRLQETQYF. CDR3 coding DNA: TGCGCCAGCAGCCCACGACTCCAAGAGACCCAGTACTTC.

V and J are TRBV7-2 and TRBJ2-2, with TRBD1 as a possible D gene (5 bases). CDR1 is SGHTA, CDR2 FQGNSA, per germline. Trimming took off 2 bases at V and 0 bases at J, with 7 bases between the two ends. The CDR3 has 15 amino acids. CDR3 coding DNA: TGTGCCAGCAGCTTACGCAGGGCGAACACCGGGGAGCTGTTTTTT. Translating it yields CASSLRRANTGELFF. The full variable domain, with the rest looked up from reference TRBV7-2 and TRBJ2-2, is GAGVSQSPSNKVTEKGKDVELRCDPISGHTALYWYRQSLGQGLEFLIYFQGNSAPDKSGLPSDRFSAERTGGSVSTLTIQRTQQEDSAVYLCASSLRRANTGELFFGEGSRLTVL.

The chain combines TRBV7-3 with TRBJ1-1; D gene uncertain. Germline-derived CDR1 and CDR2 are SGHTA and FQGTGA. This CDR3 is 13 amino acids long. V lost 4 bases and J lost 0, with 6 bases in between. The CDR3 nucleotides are TGTGCCAGCAGCTCCCAGGTGAACACTGAAGCTTTCTTT. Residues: CASSSQVNTEAFF.

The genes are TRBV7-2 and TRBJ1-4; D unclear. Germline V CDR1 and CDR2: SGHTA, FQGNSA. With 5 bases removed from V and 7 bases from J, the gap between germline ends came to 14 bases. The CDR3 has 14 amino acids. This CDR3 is CASSARARGEKLFF. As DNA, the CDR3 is TGTGCCAGCAGCGCCCGGGCCCGGGGTGAAAAACTGTTTTTT.

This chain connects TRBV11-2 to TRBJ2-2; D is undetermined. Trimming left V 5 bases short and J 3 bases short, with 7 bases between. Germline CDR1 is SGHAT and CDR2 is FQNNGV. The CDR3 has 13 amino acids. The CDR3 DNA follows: TGTGCCAGCAGCCCCCGACACACCGGGGAGCTGTTTTTT. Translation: CASSPRHTGELFF. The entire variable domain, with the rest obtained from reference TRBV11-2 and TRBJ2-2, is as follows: EAGVAQSPRYKIIEKRQSVAFWCNPISGHATLYWYQQILGQGPKLLIQFQNNGVVDDSQLPKDRFSAERLKGVDSTLKIQPAKLEDSAVYLCASSPRHTGELFFGEGSRLTVL.

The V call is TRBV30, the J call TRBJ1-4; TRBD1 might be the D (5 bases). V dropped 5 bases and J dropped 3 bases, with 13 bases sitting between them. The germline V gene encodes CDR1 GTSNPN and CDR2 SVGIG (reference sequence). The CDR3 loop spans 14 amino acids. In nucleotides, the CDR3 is TGTGCCTGGGGGGGAGGTGGGGCTAATGAAAAACTGTTTTTT. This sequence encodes CAWGGGGANEKLFF.